This T cell receptor beta chain was retrieved from a study of T-cell reconstitution after alpha-beta-depleted transplantation in children (dated by TCRdb to the mid-2010s). Background for the entire study: Using TCR repertoire profiling, the study quantitatively followed how T-cell immune reconstitution unfolded in children after TCRalphabeta/CD19-depleted allogeneic hematopoietic cell transplantation.

The CDR3 measures 14 amino acids from cysteine to phenylalanine. The only DNA kept is the CDR3, 42 bases in frame from the first base. The germline V gene provides CDR1 SGHDN and CDR2 FVKESK. The V end gives up 3 bases and the J end 2 bases, leaving 3 bases in the junction not matched to a gene. As concerns this clonotype: The antigen this receptor binds is unknown. No quality values exist for individual bases; no much larger clone is one base distant.

The library was generated by PCR. Sequenced using an Illumina HiSeq 2500. TCR library preparation used molecular barcoding, with unique molecular identifiers applied to normalize quantification of the TCRbeta repertoire. TCRdb ran its own pipeline on the public reads, namely fastp trimming at Q25 and MiXCR clone calling, and kept in-frame beta chains. Each entry merges the rows of one CDR3 protein and shows their most common DNA and genes. This sample has roughly 500,000 distinct CDR3 sequences in its table, and about an eighth of those were observed once. Clones ranked in the top ten supply under 7% of the sample.

The receptor's source is a human donor who donated a stem cell graft to a child with combined immunodeficiency. This specimen consisted of PBMCs from the stem cell graft donor, obtained from the stem cell graft. The rearrangement joined TRBV14 to TRBJ2-5; 7 bases in the junction line up with TRBD2. The nucleotide sequence is given as TGTGCCAGCAGCCATGGGACTACTCAAGAGACCCAGTACTTC. Its protein reads: CASSHGTTQETQYF.